The next 24 T cell receptor beta chains were all read from a single sample in a study of glioma-infiltrating T cells after dendritic cell vaccination. Only in-frame clones appear in the TCRdb table, and some are missing; sequencing was by immunoSEQ multiplex PCR. In the table there are about 82,000 clones, 70% to 90% of which are singletons. Sequencing used blood, obtained before dendritic cell vaccination. The receptors derive from a human donor with glioblastoma.

This clone is a singleton in its sample. The chain couples TRBV5-6 to TRBJ2-7, with D perhaps matching TRBD2 (7 bases). From germline, CDR1 is SGHDT and CDR2 YYEEEE. Between the trimmed V and J ends, which lost 3 bases and 8 bases, there was a span of 15 bases. The CDR3 contains 13 residues. The chain's CDR3 is CASSWGGPGKQYF. The CDR3 DNA is TGTGCCAGCAGCTGGGGGGGGCCCGGCAAGCAGTACTTC.

DNA of the CDR3: TGTGCCAGCAGCTCCAGGGGCGGGGGATCCTACAATGAGCAGTTCTTC. The encoded protein is CASSSRGGGSYNEQFF. The chain is built from TRBV9 and TRBJ2-1; tentatively, D is TRBD2 (7 bases). The CDR3 length is 16 residues. With 4 bases removed from V and 1 base from J, the gap between germline ends came to 15 bases. The germline V gene encodes CDR1 SGDLS and CDR2 YYNGEE.

In this sample, this clone turned up a few times. V gene TRBV6-4 combines with J gene TRBJ2-3; 8 nucleotides agree with TRBD1. The V gene end was trimmed by 0 bases and the J gene end by 6 bases; junction bases not matched to a gene: 8. The CDR3 has 16 residues. CDR1 MRHNA and CDR2 SNTAGT come from the germline V gene. CDR3 sequence reads: CASSDSPGGARDTQYF. In nucleotides, the CDR3 is TGTGCCAGCAGTGACTCCCCAGGGGGCGCACGGGATACGCAGTATTTT.

The rearrangement links TRBV11-3 to TRBJ1-2, with D maybe TRBD1 (5 bases). This CDR3 is built from 13 residues. Between the trimmed V and J ends, which lost 5 bases and 4 bases, there was a span of 11 bases. CDR1 is SGHNT, CDR2 YENEEA, per germline. The CDR3 sequence: CASSQGRGYGYTF. CDR3 sequence (DNA): TGTGCCAGCAGCCAAGGGAGGGGCTATGGCTACACCTTC. Full variable domain (remainder filled in from reference TRBV11-3 and TRBJ1-2): EAGVVQSPRYKIIEKKQPVAFWCNPISGHNTLYWYLQNLGQGPELLIRYENEEAVDDSQLPKDRFSAERLKGVDSTLKIQPAELGDSAVYLCASSQGRGYGYTFGSGTRLTVV.

The J gene is TRBJ1-5, the V gene TRBV6-5; a weak D match, TRBD1 (6 bases). Germline-derived CDR1 and CDR2 are MNHEY and SVGAGI. Deletions cut 5 bases from V and 7 bases from J, with 12 bases between. This CDR3 spans 13 amino acids. This CDR3 is CASSEQGRQPQHF. CDR3 DNA sequence: TGTGCCAGCAGTGAACAGGGCAGGCAGCCCCAGCATTTT.

V is TRBV5-1 and J is TRBJ2-5, with 14 positions matching TRBD2. This CDR3 comprises 16 residues. Germline loops: CDR1 SGHRS, CDR2 YFSETQ. With 4 bases clipped from V and 5 bases from J, the junction kept 7 bases outside the gene matches. The CDR3 loop is CASSPTSGGAGETQYF. The CDR3 DNA reads TGCGCCAGCAGCCCGACTAGCGGGGGGGCGGGGGAGACCCAGTACTTC.

The chain combines TRBV30 with TRBJ1-4; 9 bases are shared with TRBD1. The CDR3 contains 15 residues. J gave up 10 bases and V 1 base, and 10 bases lay outside the gene matches. CDR1 is GTSNPN and CDR2 is SVGIG in the germline V gene (reference sequence). In DNA form, the CDR3 reads TGTGCCTGGAGTGCCAGACAGGGGGTAACGGGAAAACTGTTTTTT. It is translated as CAWSARQGVTGKLFF.

V and J are TRBV2 and TRBJ1-5; possible D gene TRBD1, 6 bases. Trimming shortened V by 10 bases and J by 4 bases, and 14 bases separated the two germline ends. The CDR3 has 13 residues. The V gene's germline CDR1 is SNHLY and CDR2 FYNNEI. DNA of the CDR3: TGTGCCACCCGAGGACAGTTAAATCAGCCCCAGCATTTT. It is translated as CATRGQLNQPQHF.

This clone was detected a few times. The V call is TRBV25-1, the J call TRBJ1-1; 8 nucleotides align to TRBD1. This CDR3 region has 11 residues. Trimming at V came to 7 bases and at J to 10 bases, leaving 5 bases not matched to a gene. Per germline, CDR1 MGHDK and CDR2 SYGVNS. The CDR3 reads CASKQGAVAFF. The CDR3 nucleotides read TGTGCCAGCAAGCAGGGGGCTGTAGCTTTCTTT.

V and J are TRBV2 and TRBJ2-7; 9 bases are shared with TRBD1. Looked up from germline, CDR1 is SNHLY and CDR2 is FYNNEI. The CDR3 extends over 11 amino acids. The V segment lost 7 bases and the J segment 7 bases; nucleotides outside the gene matches: 2. DNA of the CDR3: TGTGCCAGCAAAGGACAGGGGGAGCAGTACTTC. It specifies CASKGQGEQYF.

Of note for this clone: The germline gene is not matched at one end of the junction; a read error may be the cause. The chain links TRBV5-5 to TRBJ2-7; D is perhaps TRBD2 (6 bases). The CDR3 totals 12 residues. Germline values: CDR1 SGHKS, CDR2 YYEKEE (reference sequence). CDR3 in amino acids: CASSSRGYEQCF. DNA for the CDR3: TGTGCCAGCAGTTCACGGGGGTACGAGCAGTGCTTC.

CDR3 coding DNA: TGTGCCAGCTCACCGACAGATTACGCGAACACCGGGGAGCTGTTTTTT. Translated: CASSPTDYANTGELFF. This chain links TRBV18 with TRBJ2-2, with D perhaps TRBD1 (5 bases). The CDR3 is 16 amino acids. Germline assignment: CDR1 KGHSH and CDR2 LQKENI. Between the trimmed V and J ends, which lost 3 bases and 0 bases, there was a span of 11 bases. Using reference TRBV18 and TRBJ2-2 for the parts outside the CDR3, the full variable domain is NAGVMQNPRHLVRRRGQEARLRCSPMKGHSHVYWYRQLPEEGLKFMVYLQKENIIDESGMPKERFSAEFPKEGPSILRIQQVVRGDSAAYFCASSPTDYANTGELFFGEGSRLTVL.

This clone has just a few counts. The chain joins TRBV7-9 to TRBJ1-1; weak D call: TRBD1 (6 bases). The germline V and J ends were trimmed by 5 bases and 1 base, with 14 bases remaining between them. The CDR3 is made up of 15 amino acids. Germline CDR1 and CDR2: SEHNR and FQNEAQ (reference sequence). CDR3 DNA sequence: TGTGCCAGCAGCCCAGCCCCGACAGGGAACACTGAAGCTTTCTTT. The encoded protein is CASSPAPTGNTEAFF.

The chain employs TRBV5-1 and TRBJ1-1; 7 bases are a match to TRBD1. Looked up from germline, CDR1 is SGHRS and CDR2 is YFSETQ. The CDR3 covers 15 residues. The junction had 7 bases not matched to a gene; V was cut back by 4 bases and J by 1 base. DNA of the CDR3: TGCGCCAGCAGCAGGACAGGAGCATCGAACACTGAAGCTTTCTTT. It specifies CASSRTGASNTEAFF.

This chain connects TRBV18 to TRBJ1-2, with 10 positions matching TRBD1. CDR3 length equals 15 residues. Germline V lookup: CDR1 KGHSH, CDR2 LQKENI. Trimming removed 4 bases from V and 4 bases from J; junction bases left unmatched: 6. Here the CDR3 DNA reads TGTGCCAGCTCACTAGGACAGGGGGAGAGCTATGGCTACACCTTC. Residues: CASSLGQGESYGYTF. The full variable domain, rest sourced from reference TRBV18 and TRBJ1-2, is NAGVMQNPRHLVRRRGQEARLRCSPMKGHSHVYWYRQLPEEGLKFMVYLQKENIIDESGMPKERFSAEFPKEGPSILRIQQVVRGDSAAYFCASSLGQGESYGYTFGSGTRLTVV.

CDR3 nucleotides: TGTGCCAGCAGCTTACCACAGGGGCGCCGCCCTGCTTTCTTT. Translation: CASSLPQGRRPAFF. V usage is TRBV7-9 and J usage is TRBJ1-1; 7 bases are shared with TRBD1. Per the germline V gene, CDR1 is SEHNR and CDR2 is FQNEAQ (reference sequence). CDR3 size: 14 residues. Germline trimming cut 2 bases from V and 11 bases from J; bases unmatched to any gene: 11.

V usage is TRBV14 and J usage is TRBJ2-5; D is perhaps TRBD2 (6 bases). The CDR3 consists of 16 residues. V gave up 4 bases and J gave up 3 bases, with 18 bases separating them. The germline V gene encodes CDR1 SGHDN and CDR2 FVKESK. The CDR3 bases are TGTGCCAGCAGCCCATCCGGGGCGGGGCAGGAAGAGACCCAGTACTTC. Translation: CASSPSGAGQEETQYF.

In its sample, this clone was seen a few times. J is TRBJ2-7 and V is TRBV5-1; TRBD1 agrees at 7 bases. The germline gives CDR1 SGHRS, CDR2 YFSETQ. V lost 4 bases, J lost 2 bases, and 6 bases stayed unmatched. This CDR3 comprises 14 residues. The CDR3 reads CASSVAGTAYEQYF. Here the CDR3 DNA reads TGCGCCAGCAGCGTGGCCGGGACAGCCTACGAGCAGTACTTC.

The chain has TRBV2 and TRBJ2-1, with 8 bases identical to TRBD2. Germline CDR1 is SNHLY and CDR2 is FYNNEI. The CDR3 covers 12 residues. V lost 6 bases, J lost 9 bases, and 4 bases stayed unmatched. Here the CDR3 DNA reads TGTGCCAGCAGGGTACTAGCGGTTGAGCAGTTCTTC. It encodes CASRVLAVEQFF.

The J gene is TRBJ2-6, the V gene TRBV30, with TRBD1 matching over 7 bases. The ends lost 5 bases at V and 0 bases at J; junction bases unmatched: 7. The germline gives CDR1 GTSNPN, CDR2 SVGIG (reference sequence). The CDR3 is 16 amino acids. CDR3 nucleotides: TGTGCCTGGGCTGACAGGGCATACTCTGGGGCCAACGTCCTGACTTTC. Its protein product is CAWADRAYSGANVLTF.

The rearrangement joins TRBV19 to TRBJ1-1, with D maybe TRBD1 (5 bases). There are 15 residues in the CDR3. With 7 bases removed from V and 2 bases from J, the gap between germline ends came to 17 bases. CDR1 is LNHDA and CDR2 is SQIVND in the germline V gene (reference sequence). The CDR3 is CASIGARAQNTEAFF. The CDR3 region has the DNA TGTGCCAGTATAGGGGCCCGGGCCCAAAACACTGAAGCTTTCTTT.

The gene calls are TRBV7-9 and TRBJ2-5; D unclear. This CDR3 spans 15 amino acids. Deletions cut 5 bases from V and 2 bases from J, with 15 bases between. CDR1 is SEHNR, CDR2 FQNEAQ, per germline (reference sequence). This CDR3 reads CASSPKRRLQETQYF. As DNA, the CDR3 is TGTGCCAGCAGCCCTAAGCGACGTCTACAAGAGACCCAGTACTTC.

The chain combines TRBV11-1 with TRBJ1-1; tentatively, D is TRBD1 (5 bases). Per germline, CDR1 SGHAT and CDR2 FQDESV (reference sequence). Trimming stripped 5 bases from V and 5 bases from J, with 18 bases between. This CDR3 is 15 amino acids long. The CDR3 DNA reads TGTGCCAGCAGCCGAGAAGGGGCCTTGGAGACTGAAGCTTTCTTT. Its translation: CASSREGALETEAFF.

The V and J genes are TRBV6-1 and TRBJ1-1, with D possibly being TRBD1 (5 bases). Trimming removed 2 bases at V and 3 bases at J, with 7 bases between. Germline lookup yields CDR1 MNHNS and CDR2 SASEGT. This CDR3 spans 13 amino acids. The CDR3 DNA sequence: TGTGCCAGCAGTGAACAGGGTTACACTGAAGCTTTCTTT. Protein product: CASSEQGYTEAFF.